The rows below give T cell receptor beta chains drawn from one sample of a study of breast tumors, draining lymph nodes, adjacent tissues. TCRdb re-called the multiplex PCR reads through MiXCR, storing one row per CDR3 protein. The sample includes about 140,000 distinct CDR3 sequences, 30% to 35% of them seen just once. Source material: axillary lymph node tissue. All receptors come from a female donor with breast cancer. Some clones in this sample may be carry-over from other donors' samples. CDR3s include the opening cysteine and the closing phenylalanine or tryptophan. D genes are given only for firm matches. Clone sizes are given selectively: once, few, many, or a class where the clone is expanded.

D	V	J	size	CDR3	DNA
NA	TRBV15	TRBJ2-1	NA	CATSRAGASYNERFF	TGTGCCACCAGCAGAGCAGGGGCCTCCTACAATGAGCGGTTCTTC
NA	TRBV9	TRBJ2-1	many	CASSVLDRGSSTYNEQFF	TGTGCCAGCAGCGTACTGGATCGGGGGTCCTCTACTTACAATGAGCAGTTCTTC
NA	TRBV5-1	TRBJ2-6	many	CASSLANSGANVLTF	TGCGCCAGCAGCTTGGCCAACTCTGGGGCCAACGTCCTGACTTTC
NA	TRBV7-9	TRBJ1-2	many	CASSLDQQNYGYTF	TGTGCCAGCAGCTTAGATCAGCAGAACTATGGCTACACCTTC
NA	TRBV6-5	TRBJ1-1	NA	CASRKQALNTEAFF	TGTGCCAGCAGGAAACAGGCCTTGAACACTGAAGCTTTCTTT
NA	TRBV5-1	TRBJ1-4	many	CASSFEAVNEKLFF	TGCGCCAGCAGCTTCGAAGCAGTTAATGAAAAACTGTTTTTT
NA	TRBV20-1	TRBJ2-5	NA	CSGREIGRYNETQYF	TGCAGCGGGAGAGAGATCGGTCGCTACAATGAGACCCAGTACTTC
NA	TRBV2	TRBJ2-5	once	CASVSAGDWGAGETQYF	TGTGCCAGCGTGTCAGCGGGTGATTGGGGGGCTGGGGAGACCCAGTACTTC
TRBD1	TRBV7-8	TRBJ2-7	NA	CASSLWTGPAYEQYF	TGTGCCAGCAGCCTATGGACAGGCCCTGCCTACGAGCAGTACTTC
TRBD1	TRBV6-1	TRBJ1-2	many	CASSRVPTGPGYGYTF	TGTGCCAGCAGTCGTGTTCCGACAGGGCCGGGCTATGGCTACACCTTC
NA	TRBV24-1	TRBJ2-1	NA	CATSGGNTDTQFF	TGTGCCACCAGTGGCGGGAACACAGATACGCAGTTCTTC
NA	TRBV18	TRBJ1-2	many	CASSPSTGYGYTF	TGTGCCAGCTCGCCATCAACCGGCTATGGCTACACCTTC
NA	TRBV7-8	TRBJ1-1	NA	CASSFFRDTEAFF	TGTGCCAGCAGCTTTTTCAGGGACACTGAAGCTTTCTTT
NA	TRBV5-1	TRBJ2-3	many	CASSPGAQDTQYF	TGCGCCAGCAGCCCGGGGGCCCAAGATACGCAGTATTTT
NA	TRBV15	TRBJ2-6	medium-sized	CATSRDGALSGANVLTF	TGTGCCACCAGCAGAGACGGGGCTCTCTCTGGGGCCAACGTCCTGACTTTC
NA	TRBV28	TRBJ1-1	NA	CASSLPVGTTEAFF	TGTGCCAGCAGTTTACCAGTCGGTACGACTGAAGCTTTCTTT
TRBD1	TRBV24-1	TRBJ1-5	once	CATSDSDRGNQPQHF	TGTGCCACAAGTGATAGCGACAGGGGAAATCAGCCCCAGCATTTT
TRBD2	TRBV2	TRBJ2-3	NA	CASSEAAYSGGRTDTQYF	TGTGCCAGCAGTGAAGCGGCCTATAGCGGGGGGAGAACAGATACGCAGTATTTT
TRBD1	TRBV2	TRBJ1-6	many	CASRRVQGVQSAYNSPLHF	TGTGCCAGCAGGAGGGTACAGGGGGTTCAATCGGCGTATAATTCACCCCTCCACTTT
NA	TRBV7-2	TRBJ2-3	many	CASSFSDTQYF	TGTGCCAGCAGCTTCTCAGATACGCAGTATTTT
NA	TRBV12-3/TRBV12-4	TRBJ1-5	NA	CASSGSRGLFEQFFGGAGDQPQHF	NA
NA	TRBV20-1	TRBJ2-7	NA	CSAESGGSAYEQYF	TGCAGTGCAGAATCTGGGGGGTCGGCCTACGAGCAGTACTTC
NA	TRBV12-3/TRBV12-4	TRBJ1-4	NA	CASRPWDGEKLFF	TGTGCCAGCAGACCCTGGGACGGAGAAAAACTGTTTTTT
TRBD1	TRBV2	TRBJ1-1	many	CASSQGQGADEAFF	TGTGCCAGCAGTCAGGGACAGGGGGCGGACGAAGCTTTCTTT
TRBD1	TRBV7-9	TRBJ2-5	many	CASSRSDREETQYF	TGTGCCAGCAGTCGATCGGACAGGGAAGAGACCCAGTACTTC
NA	TRBV6-6	TRBJ2-7	many	CASSEGKRIYEQYF	TGTGCCAGCAGTGAGGGCAAGAGGATCTACGAGCAGTACTTC
NA	TRBV5-1	TRBJ2-3	many	CASSLVGDTQYF	TGCGCCAGCAGCTTGGTCGGGGATACGCAGTATTTT
NA	TRBV6-1	TRBJ2-5	many	CASSKGTQYF	TGTGCCAGCAGTAAGGGAACCCAGTACTTC
NA	TRBV12-3/TRBV12-4	TRBJ1-3	NA	CASSHTRDTIYF	TGTGCCAGCAGCCACACCCGGGACACCATATATTTT
NA	TRBV5-4	TRBJ2-3	many	CASSLFGGTDTQYF	TGTGCCAGCAGCTTGTTTGGTGGCACAGATACGCAGTATTTT
NA	TRBV27	TRBJ1-4	many	CASSLGGIRGEKLFF	TGTGCCAGCAGTTTGGGGGGAATACGAGGTGAAAAACTGTTTTTT
TRBD1	TRBV6-5	TRBJ1-6	many	CASSYSLKTGQSSPLHF	TGTGCCAGCAGTTACTCTTTAAAGACAGGGCAGAGCTCACCCCTCCACTTT
NA	TRBV12-3/TRBV12-4	TRBJ2-3	many	CASSRGGGVVGTDTQYF	TGTGCCAGCAGTCGGGGAGGGGGCGTAGTTGGAACAGATACGCAGTATTTT
TRBD2	TRBV30	TRBJ2-7	many	CAWAPLGGGSRAYEQYF	TGTGCCTGGGCACCTTTGGGGGGGGGGTCGAGGGCCTACGAGCAGTACTTC
TRBD1	TRBV5-1	TRBJ2-2	once	CASSRGQGELFF	TGCGCCAGCAGCCGGGGACAGGGGGAGCTGTTTTTT
TRBD2	TRBV7-2	TRBJ2-3	NA	CASSLAVRGLAGRADTQYF	TGTGCCAGCAGCTTAGCTGTCCGGGGACTAGCGGGGAGGGCAGATACGCAGTATTTT
NA	TRBV11-2	TRBJ2-5	NA	CASSQDRGATQYF	TGTGCCAGCAGCCAAGATAGGGGAGCGACCCAGTACTTC
NA	TRBV29-1	TRBJ1-5	NA	CSVVGGAGYEQYFGPGNQPQHF	NA
TRBD1	TRBV5-5	TRBJ1-2	NA	CASSLGGQGADGYTF	TGTGCCAGCAGCTTGGGGGGACAGGGGGCGGATGGCTACACCTTC
TRBD1	TRBV5-6	TRBJ1-6	NA	CASSPGQAVSPLHF	TGTGCCAGCAGCCCGGGACAGGCGGTTTCACCCCTCCACTTT
NA	TRBV18	TRBJ1-4	many	CASSPQGQNEKLFF	TGTGCCAGCTCACCGCAGGGGCAAAATGAAAAACTGTTTTTT
NA	TRBV7-2	TRBJ2-1	many	CASRVHQEQFF	TGTGCCAGCCGAGTTCATCAGGAGCAGTTCTTC
NA	TRBV13	TRBJ1-6	NA	CASSILSGGSVALHF	TGTGCCAGCAGCATCCTTAGCGGGGGGTCCGTGGCCCTCCACTTT
TRBD2	TRBV20-1	TRBJ2-5	NA	CSADSGGSGETQYF	TGCAGTGCTGACAGCGGGGGGTCGGGGGAGACCCAGTACTTC
TRBD1	TRBV18	TRBJ2-7	many	CASSPGDRFFYEQYF	TGTGCCAGCTCACCAGGGGACAGGTTTTTTTACGAGCAGTACTTC
NA	TRBV9	TRBJ1-1	NA	CAGSGAVNTEAFF	TGTGCCGGCAGCGGAGCTGTGAACACTGAAGCTTTCTTT
NA	TRBV6-5	TRBJ1-5	many	CASSYERNQPQHF	TGTGCCAGCAGTTACGAGAGAAATCAGCCCCAGCATTTT
TRBD2	TRBV7-7	TRBJ2-5	many	CASSLGAGTQETQYF	TGTGCTAGCAGCTTAGGAGCGGGGACGCAAGAGACCCAGTACTTC
NA	TRBV6-5	TRBJ1-3	many	CASSFTQGLSGNTIYF	TGTGCCAGCAGTTTCACACAGGGCCTCTCTGGAAACACCATATATTTT
NA	TRBV19	TRBJ1-2	many	CASSMGRDDHGYTF	TGTGCCAGTAGTATGGGCAGGGATGATCATGGCTACACCTTC